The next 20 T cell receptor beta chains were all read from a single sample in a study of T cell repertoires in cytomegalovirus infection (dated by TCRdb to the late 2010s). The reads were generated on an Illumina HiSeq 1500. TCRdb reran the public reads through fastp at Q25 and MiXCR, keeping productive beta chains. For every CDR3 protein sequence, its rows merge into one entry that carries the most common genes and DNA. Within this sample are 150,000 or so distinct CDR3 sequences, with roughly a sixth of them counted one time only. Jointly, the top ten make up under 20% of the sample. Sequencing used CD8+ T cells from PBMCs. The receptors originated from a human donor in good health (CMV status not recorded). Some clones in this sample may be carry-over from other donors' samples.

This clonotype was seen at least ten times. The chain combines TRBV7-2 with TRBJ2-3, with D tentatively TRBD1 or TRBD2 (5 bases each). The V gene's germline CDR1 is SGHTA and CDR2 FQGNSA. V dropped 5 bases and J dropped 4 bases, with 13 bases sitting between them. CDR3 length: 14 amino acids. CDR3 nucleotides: TGTGCCAGCAGCGGCAGGGAGTGGGCAGATACGCAGTATTTT. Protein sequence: CASSGREWADTQYF.

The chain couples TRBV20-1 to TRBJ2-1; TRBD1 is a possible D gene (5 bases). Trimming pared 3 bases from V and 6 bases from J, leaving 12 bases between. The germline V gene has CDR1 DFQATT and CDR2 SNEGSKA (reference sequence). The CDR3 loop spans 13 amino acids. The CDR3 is CSARGPDGNEQFF. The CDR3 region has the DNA TGCAGTGCTAGGGGGCCAGATGGCAATGAGCAGTTCTTC.

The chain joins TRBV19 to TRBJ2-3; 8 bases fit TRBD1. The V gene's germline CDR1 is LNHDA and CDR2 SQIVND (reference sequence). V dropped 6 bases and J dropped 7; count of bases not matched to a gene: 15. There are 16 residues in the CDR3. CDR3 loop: CASSPSGDRSLHTQYF. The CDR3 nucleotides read TGTGCCAGTAGCCCTTCGGGGGACAGGAGCTTACATACGCAGTATTTT. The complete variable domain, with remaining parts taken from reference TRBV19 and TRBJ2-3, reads DGGITQSPKYLFRKEGQNVTLSCEQNLNHDAMYWYRQDPGQGLRLIYYSQIVNDFQKGDIAEGYSVSREKKESFPLTVTSAQKNPTAFYLCASSPSGDRSLHTQYFGPGTRLTVL.

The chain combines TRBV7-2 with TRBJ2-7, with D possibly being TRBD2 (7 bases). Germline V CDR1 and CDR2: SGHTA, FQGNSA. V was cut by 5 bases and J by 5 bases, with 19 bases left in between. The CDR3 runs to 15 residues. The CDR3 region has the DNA TGTGCCAGCAGCGGTTCCGGGGGGCCAAGGAACGAGCAGTACTTC. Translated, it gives CASSGSGGPRNEQYF.

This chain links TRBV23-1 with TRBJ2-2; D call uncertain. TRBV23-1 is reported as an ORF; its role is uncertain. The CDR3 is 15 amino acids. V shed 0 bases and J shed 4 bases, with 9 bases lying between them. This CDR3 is CASSQSDGTTGELFF. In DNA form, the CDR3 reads TGCGCCAGCAGTCAATCTGACGGAACCACCGGGGAGCTGTTTTTT.

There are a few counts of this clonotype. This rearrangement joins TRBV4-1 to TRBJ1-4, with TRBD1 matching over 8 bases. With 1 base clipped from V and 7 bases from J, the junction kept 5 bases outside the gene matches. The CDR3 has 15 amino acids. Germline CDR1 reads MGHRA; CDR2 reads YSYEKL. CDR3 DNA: TGCGCCAGCAGCCAAGTGACAGGGGCCTCTGAAAAACTGTTTTTT. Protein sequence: CASSQVTGASEKLFF.

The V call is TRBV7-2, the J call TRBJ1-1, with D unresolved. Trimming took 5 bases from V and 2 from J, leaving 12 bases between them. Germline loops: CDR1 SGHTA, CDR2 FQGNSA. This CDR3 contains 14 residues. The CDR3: CASSLPYLNTEAFF. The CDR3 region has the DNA TGTGCCAGCAGCCTACCCTACCTAAACACTGAAGCTTTCTTT.

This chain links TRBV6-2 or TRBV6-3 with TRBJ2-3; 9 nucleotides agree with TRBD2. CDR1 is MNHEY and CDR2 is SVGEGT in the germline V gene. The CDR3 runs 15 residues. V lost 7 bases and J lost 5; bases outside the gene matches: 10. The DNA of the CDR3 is TGTGCCAGCATAGCGGGAGTGGATGGAGAAGATACGCAGTATTTT. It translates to CASIAGVDGEDTQYF.

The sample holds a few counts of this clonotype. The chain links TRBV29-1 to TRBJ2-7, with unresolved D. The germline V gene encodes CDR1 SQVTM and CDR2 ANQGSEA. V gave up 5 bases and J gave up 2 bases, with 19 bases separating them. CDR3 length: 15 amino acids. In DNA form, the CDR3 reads TGCAGCGTTACCGACCCCTGGTCGCCCACCTACGAGCAGTACTTC. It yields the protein CSVTDPWSPTYEQYF.

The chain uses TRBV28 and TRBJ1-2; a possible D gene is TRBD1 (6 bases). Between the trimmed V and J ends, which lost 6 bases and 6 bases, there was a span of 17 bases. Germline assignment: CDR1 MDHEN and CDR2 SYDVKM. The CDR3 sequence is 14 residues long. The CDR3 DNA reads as TGTGCCAGCAGGGGGCCCAGGGGTGGTGATGGCTACACCTTC. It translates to CASRGPRGGDGYTF.

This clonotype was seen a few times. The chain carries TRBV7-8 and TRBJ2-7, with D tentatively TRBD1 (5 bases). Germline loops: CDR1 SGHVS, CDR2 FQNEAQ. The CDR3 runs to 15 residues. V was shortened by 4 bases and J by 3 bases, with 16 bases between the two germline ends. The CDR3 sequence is CASSSLLTERYEQYF. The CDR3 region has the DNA TGTGCCAGCAGCTCCCTCCTGACAGAACGCTACGAGCAGTACTTC. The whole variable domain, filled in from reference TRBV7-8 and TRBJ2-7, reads GAGVSQSPRYKVAKRGQDVALRCDPISGHVSLFWYQQALGQGPEFLTYFQNEAQLDKSGLPSDRFFAERPEGSVSTLKIQRTQQEDSAVYLCASSSLLTERYEQYFGPGTRLTVT.

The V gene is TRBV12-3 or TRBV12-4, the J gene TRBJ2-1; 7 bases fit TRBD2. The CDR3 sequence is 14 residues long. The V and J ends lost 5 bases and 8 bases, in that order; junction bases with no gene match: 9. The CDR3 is CASSVRDYLHEQFF. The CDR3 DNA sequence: TGTGCCAGCAGTGTCCGGGACTACCTCCATGAGCAGTTCTTC.

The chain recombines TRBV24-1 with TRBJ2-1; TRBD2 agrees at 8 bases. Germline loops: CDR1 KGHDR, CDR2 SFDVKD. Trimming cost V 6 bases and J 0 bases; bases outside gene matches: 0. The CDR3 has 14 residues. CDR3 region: CATSSGSSYNEQFF. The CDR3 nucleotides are TGTGCCACCAGTAGCGGGAGCTCCTACAATGAGCAGTTCTTC.

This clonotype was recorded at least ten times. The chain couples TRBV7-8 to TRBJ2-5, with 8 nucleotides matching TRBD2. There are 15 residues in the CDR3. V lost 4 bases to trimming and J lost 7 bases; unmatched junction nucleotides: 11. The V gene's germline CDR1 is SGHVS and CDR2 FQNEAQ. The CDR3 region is CASSSPGLERGTQYF. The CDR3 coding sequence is TGTGCCAGCAGCTCACCGGGACTAGAACGGGGGACCCAGTACTTC.

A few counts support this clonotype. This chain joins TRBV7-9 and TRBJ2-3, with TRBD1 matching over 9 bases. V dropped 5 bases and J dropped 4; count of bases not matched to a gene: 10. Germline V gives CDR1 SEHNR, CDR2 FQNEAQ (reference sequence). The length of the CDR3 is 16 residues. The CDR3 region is CASSVRTGDLADTQYF. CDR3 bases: TGTGCCAGCAGCGTCAGGACAGGGGACTTGGCAGATACGCAGTATTTT.

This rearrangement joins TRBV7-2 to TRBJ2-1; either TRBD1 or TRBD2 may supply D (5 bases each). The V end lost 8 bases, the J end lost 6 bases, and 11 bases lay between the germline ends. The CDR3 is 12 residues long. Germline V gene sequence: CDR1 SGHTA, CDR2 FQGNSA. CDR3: CASGTQGNEQFF. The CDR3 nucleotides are TGTGCCAGCGGGACCCAGGGCAATGAGCAGTTCTTC.

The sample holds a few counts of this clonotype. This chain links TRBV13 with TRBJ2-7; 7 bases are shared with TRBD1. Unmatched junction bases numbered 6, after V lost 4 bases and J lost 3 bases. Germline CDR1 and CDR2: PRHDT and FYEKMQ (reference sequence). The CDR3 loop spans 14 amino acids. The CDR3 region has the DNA TGTGCCAGCAGCTACAGGGGTGGGGGCTACGAGCAGTACTTC. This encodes CASSYRGGGYEQYF.

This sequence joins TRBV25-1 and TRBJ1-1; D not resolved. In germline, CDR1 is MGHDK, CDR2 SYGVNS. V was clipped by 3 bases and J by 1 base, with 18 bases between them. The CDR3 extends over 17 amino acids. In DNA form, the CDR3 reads TGTGCCAGCAGTGAGACATACTTCGAGGGTGGGAACACTGAAGCTTTCTTT. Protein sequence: CASSETYFEGGNTEAFF.

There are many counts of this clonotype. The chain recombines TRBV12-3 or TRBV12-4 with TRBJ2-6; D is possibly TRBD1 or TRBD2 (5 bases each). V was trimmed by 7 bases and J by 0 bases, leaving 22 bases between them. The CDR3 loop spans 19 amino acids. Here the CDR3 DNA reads TGTGCCAGCACTCCCGCTGGGGGTGAAGCCGACTCTGGGGCCAACGTCCTGACTTTC. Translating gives CASTPAGGEADSGANVLTF.

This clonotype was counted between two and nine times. The CDR3 is CASSDRYEQYF. DNA for the CDR3: TGTGCCAGCAGTGACCGGTACGAGCAGTACTTC. The chain is built from TRBV25-1 and TRBJ2-7; D not resolved. Trimming removed 3 bases at V and 4 bases at J, with 4 bases between. Germline CDR1 MGHDK, CDR2 SYGVNS. The CDR3 runs 11 residues.